These T cell receptor beta chains were read from a single sample in a study of response to subunit inactivated influenza vaccine. Using its own MiXCR run on the RT-PCR reads, TCRdb lists one record per CDR3 protein. The data show 650,000 to 800,000 distinct CDR3 sequences, with more than 11% seen just once and 6.5% to 8.5% held by the top ten. The sample here was PBMCs from blood, taken less than 15 days before vaccination. All receptors come from a man in his fifties or sixties who received an inactivated influenza vaccine. Both conserved end residues are part of each CDR3. Fields, in order: clone size, D gene, CDR3 length, V gene, J gene, CDR3 protein, CDR3 DNA. The D gene is left open where the match is weak. Clone size is shown for a subset of rows, as once, few, many or a class of expanded clone.

>many|-|16|TRBV7-6|TRBJ2-5
CASSLRSPSNQETQYF
TGTGCCAGCAGCTTAAGATCCCCCAGTAACCAAGAGACCCAGTACTTC
>few|-|16|TRBV3-1|TRBJ1-3
CASSHSRRVRGNTIYF
TGTGCCAGCAGCCATAGCAGGAGGGTTCGAGGAAACACCATATATTTT
>-|TRBD1|15|TRBV5-1|TRBJ1-6
CASSTRQGNNSPLHF
TGCGCCAGCAGCACCCGACAGGGAAATAATTCACCCCTCCACTTT
>-|TRBD1|15|TRBV5-1|TRBJ2-7
CASSLRQGANYEQYF
TGCGCCAGCAGCTTGAGACAGGGGGCGAACTACGAGCAGTACTTC
>few|TRBD1|17|TRBV7-9|TRBJ2-5
CASSPTRGDRAKETQYF
TGTGCCAGCAGCCCCACCCGCGGGGACAGGGCGAAAGAGACCCAGTACTTC
>few|TRBD2|17|TRBV6-2/TRBV6-3|TRBJ2-7
CASSYLRLGLTNYEQYF
TGTGCCAGCAGTTACCTTAGACTGGGACTAACCAACTACGAGCAGTACTTC
>-|-|13|TRBV20-1|TRBJ1-5
CSARDPLVNQKHF
TGCAGTGCTAGAGACCCCCTGGTAAACCAAAAGCATTTT
>few|-|15|TRBV28|TRBJ2-1
CASRIDFRSYNEQFF
TGTGCCAGCAGAATAGACTTCCGCTCCTACAATGAGCAGTTCTTC
>few|TRBD1|15|TRBV12-3/TRBV12-4|TRBJ2-1
CASSRRQGFDNEQFF
TGTGCCAGCAGTCGAAGACAGGGGTTCGACAATGAGCAGTTCTTC
>few|-|14|TRBV7-2|TRBJ1-2
CASSRNGGQGGYTF
TGTGCCAGCAGCCGTAATGGGGGCCAGGGAGGCTACACCTTC
>-|-|14|TRBV11-2|TRBJ1-4
CASSGEATNEKLFF
TGTGCCAGCAGCGGAGAAGCAACTAATGAAAAACTGTTTTTT
>-|-|12|TRBV12-5|TRBJ2-3
CASGLGDRLQYF
TGTGCTAGTGGTTTGGGTGACAGGTTGCAGTATTTT
>-|TRBD2|15|TRBV20-1|TRBJ2-1
CSASVGGSRYNEQFF
TGCAGTGCTAGTGTTGGCGGGAGCCGATACAATGAGCAGTTCTTC
>-|-|15|TRBV3-1|TRBJ2-7
CASSQNSGTGYEQYF
TGTGCCAGCAGCCAAAATAGCGGGACAGGCTACGAGCAGTACTTC
>few|-|16|TRBV5-1|TRBJ2-1
CASSRGRGANGNEQFF
TGCGCCAGCAGCCGAGGGAGGGGGGCGAATGGTAATGAGCAGTTCTTC
>many|TRBD2|16|TRBV12-3/TRBV12-4|TRBJ2-3
CASSLGSGGAGNTQYF
TGTGCCAGCAGTTTAGGTAGCGGGGGCGCCGGGAATACGCAGTATTTT
>many|TRBD1|14|TRBV29-1|TRBJ2-1
CSVKGQVAYNEQFF
TGCAGCGTTAAAGGACAGGTGGCCTACAATGAGCAGTTCTTC
>-|-|13|TRBV20-1|TRBJ2-2
CSAREQWTGELFF
TGCAGTGCTAGAGAACAGTGGACCGGGGAGCTGTTTTTT
>-|-|17|TRBV4-3|TRBJ2-1
CASSLPSSGSTYNEQFF
TGCGCCAGCAGCCTCCCGTCGAGCGGGTCCACCTACAATGAGCAGTTCTTC
>-|-|14|TRBV20-1|TRBJ2-1
CSARELVARDEQFF
TGCAGTGCTAGGGAGCTAGTTGCCCGCGATGAGCAGTTCTTC
>-|TRBD2|13|TRBV7-9|TRBJ2-1
CASTASGSNEQFF
TGTGCCAGCACGGCTAGCGGGTCCAATGAGCAGTTCTTC
>many|TRBD2|15|TRBV27|TRBJ2-7
CASSFAGGLSYEQYF
TGTGCCAGCAGTTTCGCGGGAGGTCTCTCCTACGAGCAGTACTTC
>many|-|13|TRBV5-1|TRBJ1-1
CASSLNLNTEAFF
TGCGCCAGCAGCTTGAATTTGAACACTGAAGCTTTCTTT
>many|TRBD2|14|TRBV29-1|TRBJ2-1
CSVEWRGWDNEQFF
TGCAGCGTTGAATGGCGGGGGTGGGACAATGAGCAGTTCTTC
>-|TRBD2|15|TRBV7-9|TRBJ2-1
CASSLLAGAHNEQFF
TGTGCCAGCAGCCTGCTAGCGGGGGCCCACAATGAGCAGTTCTTC
>-|-|14|TRBV6-1|TRBJ2-1
CASTGGPYYNEQFF
TGTGCCAGCACAGGCGGACCTTACTACAATGAGCAGTTCTTC
>-|-|15|TRBV11-2|TRBJ2-7
CASSLGAPKGGEQYF
TGTGCCAGCAGCTTAGGAGCCCCGAAAGGGGGCGAGCAGTACTTC
>many|-|14|TRBV3-1|TRBJ1-6
CASSQGGGNSPLHF
TGTGCCAGCAGCCAAGGCGGGGGGAATTCACCCCTCCACTTT
>-|-|14|TRBV18|TRBJ2-7
CASSRSGRQDEQYF
TGTGCCAGCTCACGCTCCGGACGGCAAGACGAGCAGTACTTC
>-|TRBD1|15|TRBV14|TRBJ2-7
CASSHTGGLSYEQYF
TGTGCCAGCAGCCACACAGGGGGTCTCTCCTACGAGCAGTACTTC
>-|-|17|TRBV19|TRBJ1-1
CASSAPNRGPAGTEAFF
TGTGCCAGTAGTGCCCCGAACCGGGGGCCAGCGGGCACTGAAGCTTTCTTT
>few|TRBD2|16|TRBV5-1|TRBJ2-7
CASSLLTSGLPYEQYF
TGCGCCAGCAGCTTGTTGACTAGCGGGCTGCCCTACGAGCAGTACTTC
>-|-|15|TRBV15|TRBJ1-3
CATSRPSTSGNTIYF
TGTGCCACCAGCAGACCTAGTACCTCTGGAAACACCATATATTTT